The present entry profiles one TCR beta chain with its context. The antigen remains unidentified. This specimen comes from a study of cytomegalovirus exposure and HLA in healthy donors. It was with 60 Vbeta and 13 Jbeta primers that the PCR ran. This table comes from immunoSEQ multiplex PCR, and its TCRdb copy is limited to in-frame clones, with some not included. The repertoire holds 200,000 to 250,000 clones, with roughly four fifths as singletons. Points from the study as a whole: With later analysis, a missense DCLRE1C variant became linked to TCR beta V- and J-gene trimming.

In germline, CDR1 is MNHEY, CDR2 SMNVEV (reference sequence). The trim removed 5 bases at V and 7 bases at J, leaving 21 bases unmatched. The CDR3 is 20 residues long. The specimen was PBMCs. The sequence came from a girl under 18 in good health and CMV-seronegative. The chain couples TRBV27 to TRBJ2-1; 12 nucleotides agree with TRBD1. CDR3 bases: TGTGCCAGCAGTCTGCGACCTGTGCCCCGGGACAGGGGGCTTAGGAATGAGCAGTTCTTC. Its protein product is CASSLRPVPRDRGLRNEQFF.